This entry lists 2 T cell receptor beta chains sequenced from one sample in a study of molecular identifiers for immune sequencing clone quantification. TCRdb passed the PCR reads through MiXCR, listing each CDR3 protein once. The sample comprises over 600,000 distinct CDR3 sequences, 20% of which are singletons, and roughly 0.83% rests with the top ten. Sequenced material: naive CD8+ T cells from blood, with Jurkat cell RNA spiked in. The subset here: FACS-sorted CD8+CD4-CCR7+CD45RA+ naive T cells. The receptors derive from a human donor in good health. Some libraries in this study had Jurkat cell RNA spiked in.

The J gene is TRBJ2-5, the V gene TRBV12-3 or TRBV12-4, with TRBD2 matching 12 bases. CDR3 size: 18 residues. Trimming cost V 5 bases and J 5 bases; bases outside gene matches: 15. The CDR3 DNA follows: TGTGCCAGCAGTCCTATAGAGGCTAGCGGGGGGGCGGGTGAGACCCAGTACTTC. Protein sequence: CASSPIEASGGAGETQYF.

This clonotype was picked up many times. The gene calls are TRBV9 and TRBJ1-1, with TRBD1 as a possible D gene (5 bases). The CDR3 totals 16 residues. V dropped 3 bases and J dropped 7 bases, with 22 bases sitting between them. Germline V gene sequence: CDR1 SGDLS, CDR2 YYNGEE. CDR3 nucleotide sequence: TGTGCCAGCAGCGCCCGGAACAGGACGTCGAACCTTGAAGCTTTCTTT. It is translated as CASSARNRTSNLEAFF.